The entry below describes one T cell receptor (beta chain). It has no known antigen specificity. At one end the junction does not follow the germline gene, possibly because of a read error. The data belong to a study of tumor and adjacent non-tumor tissue in lung cancer (dated by TCRdb to 2016 to 2019). Study-wide context: Patients with adenocarcinoma (approximately twelve), squamous cell carcinoma (2) and small cell lung cancer (1) were included in the cohort. The 15 or so patients were aged roughly 30 to 85 years, included about ten men and 5 women, and had TNM stage I to III disease. Sequencing produced 100 million to 150 million productive TCRbeta reads in total, an average of approximately 4 million reads per sample. The study compared bulk TCRbeta repertoires between lung tumor tissue and matched distant non-tumor lung tissue from approximately 14 lung cancer patients. Around 31 paired specimens, one tumor and one normal lung sample per patient, were profiled by TCRbeta CDR3 sequencing.

The investigation overall reported the following: The methods do not name the sequencing platform or mention unique molecular identifiers. The top 100 clones made up a significantly larger cumulative share of the repertoire in normal lung than in tumor tissue. Younger patients had significantly higher TCR diversity, and higher tumor TCR diversity was associated with shorter overall and disease-free survival. TCR diversity (inverse Simpson) was significantly higher in tumor than in normal lung tissue (approximately 400 vs 170, P = 0.0075, Mann-Whitney U test). Because peripheral blood was not sequenced, the blood TCRbeta repertoires of the lung cancer patients in the study went unexamined. With only roughly 16 patients in the cohort, the authors noted that larger samples and more detailed clinical data are needed.

The germline V gene (reference sequence) specifies MNHNY as CDR1 and SVGAGI as CDR2. The CDR3 runs 14 residues from the cysteine to the phenylalanine. Only the CDR3 DNA stays, 42 bases, in frame from base 1. Library prep was done by multiplex PCR. The reads were generated on an Illumina HiSeq 2500. TCRbeta libraries were constructed through three rounds of nested PCR with primers (Table S4) according to protocols modified from ARM-PCR. PCR products of 200-500 bp were gel-excised and purified with the QIAquick gel extraction kit before sequencing. Per the authors' processing: Reads were cleaned using Trimmomatic, were merged into complete CDR3 sequences using FLASH, and were assigned to V(D)J germline segments using MiTCR. Clonal diversity was calculated as the inverse Simpson's index using VDJtools. Productive reads were defined as in-frame sequences without a premature stop codon. TCRdb applied fastp at Q25 and MiXCR to the public reads, then kept only in-frame beta chains. Each record represents a unique CDR3 protein, reported with the most common genes and DNA among its rows. These V and J calls rely on TCRdb rather than the paper's analysis. The sample includes about 67,000 distinct CDR3 sequences, with under 80% observed a single time. The ten biggest clones cover over 35% of the sample.

RNA was isolated from bulk unsorted tissue, and RNA quality was assessed with a NanoDrop ND-1000 and an Agilent 2100. The normal lung samples consisted of distant non-tumor tissue collected more than 3 cm from the tumor edge. Newly diagnosed lung cancer patients without prior chemotherapy who had been admitted for thoracic surgery in China between August and November 2014 were enrolled as donors. Patients with previous radiotherapy or chemotherapy, or with another concurrent cancer, were excluded from the study. Surgical tissue pieces of about 1-2.1 cm3 were preserved in RNAlater solution and stored at -80 °C until use.

Material: distant non-tumor lung tissue. This clonotype was sampled from a man aged 60 to 69 with non-small cell lung cancer. Rearrangement joined TRBV6-6 to TRBJ2-4; matching of 5 bases hints at TRBD2 as the D gene. In nucleotide form, the sequence is TGTGCCAGCATTCTCGGAGGTACTCAAAACATTCAGCACTTC. Its protein reads: CASILGGTQNIQHF.